This T cell receptor beta chain emerged from a study of T cell responses to AZD1222 COVID-19 vaccine. Study-level points and caveats: Baseline serostatus was positive in only six AZD1222 recipients. Two AZD1222 doses significantly raised spike-specific TCR breadth and depth over controls. White British ancestry dominated among donors, who included more females, and clonal diversity was possibly underestimated. Across the whole spike, CD4 TCRs peaked at regions 160-218 and 743-854.

Assay used: immunoSEQ multiplex PCR; TCRdb lists only in-frame clones, some missing. This table has 110,000 to 150,000 clones, roughly 92% appearing once. Concerning this clone: What it binds is unknown.

Germline V gives CDR1 LGHNT, CDR2 FRNRAP. The CDR3 is 15 residues long. Trimming removed 0 bases from V and 3 bases from J, with 12 bases in between. The TCR sequence derives from an adult in good health. The rearrangement joins TRBV12-5 to TRBJ2-7; D possibly corresponds to TRBD1 (6 bases). Material: peripheral blood, obtained on day 0 of AZD1222 vaccination. The CDR3 spells CASGLVTGHLYEQYF. CDR3 bases: TGTGCTAGTGGTTTGGTTACGGGACACCTCTACGAGCAGTACTTC. Supplemented by reference TRBV12-5 and TRBJ2-7, the full variable domain reads DARVTQTPRHKVTEMGQEVTMRCQPILGHNTVFWYRQTMMQGLELLAYFRNRAPLDDSGMPKDRFSAEMPDATLATLKIQPSEPRDSAVYFCASGLVTGHLYEQYFGPGTRLTVT.